A selection of T cell receptor beta chains follows, all from one sample in a study of T cell repertoires in cytomegalovirus infection. In TCRdb, the reads were re-called with MiXCR into one record per CDR3 protein. This table holds approximately 83,000 distinct CDR3 sequences, approximately 24% found once. These TCRs are of unknown antigen specificity. The specimen comprised CD8+ T cells from cultured PBMCs, sampled from culture after CMV antigen stimulation. The receptors derive from a human donor in good health (CMV status not recorded). Some clones in this sample may be carry-over from other donors' samples. Both conserved end residues are part of each CDR3. D genes are given only for firm matches. Some rows mark clone size as missing; the rest say once, few, many or name a class of expanded clone.

v_gene	d_gene	abundance	j_gene	CDR3aa	CDR3nt
TRBV7-2	.	many	TRBJ2-1	CASSIGGACEQFF	TGTGCCAGCAGCATAGGAGGCGCTTGTGAGCAGTTCTTC
TRBV6-2/TRBV6-3	TRBD2	.	TRBJ2-5	CASTGLAGASDETQYF	TGTGCCAGCACAGGACTAGCGGGGGCCTCGGACGAGACCCAGTACTTC
TRBV7-2	TRBD2	many	TRBJ2-1	CASSRSGSSYNEQFF	TGTGCCAGCAGTCGTAGCGGGAGCTCCTACAATGAGCAGTTCTTC
TRBV20-1	.	.	TRBJ2-1	CSAAAWGGNEQFF	TGCAGTGCCGCCGCTTGGGGAGGCAATGAGCAGTTCTTC
TRBV7-2	TRBD2	many	TRBJ2-1	CASSLGVSGRIGNEQFF	TGTGCCAGCAGCTTAGGGGTCAGCGGGAGGATTGGCAATGAGCAGTTCTTC
TRBV11-3	.	.	TRBJ2-7	CASSLPGPSPEQYF	TGTGCCAGCAGCCTACCCGGACCTTCGCCGGAGCAGTACTTC
TRBV7-9	TRBD1	few	TRBJ1-6	CASSQTGGNSPLHF	TGTGCCAGCAGCCAGACAGGGGGTAATTCACCCCTCCACTTT
TRBV28	.	medium-sized	TRBJ1-5	CASSLSGSNQPQHF	TGTGCCAGCAGTTTATCCGGGAGTAATCAGCCCCAGCATTTT
TRBV4-1	.	few	TRBJ1-2	CASSQDDPGTPYGYTF	TGCGCCAGCAGCCAAGATGACCCCGGGACACCGTATGGCTACACCTTC
TRBV6-6	.	.	TRBJ2-7	CASSPDTSYEQYF	TGTGCCAGCAGTCCAGACACGTCCTACGAGCAGTACTTC
TRBV20-1	TRBD2	many	TRBJ2-4	CSARDRGGSKNIQYF	TGCAGTGCTAGAGATCGGGGGGGGAGCAAAAACATTCAGTACTTC
TRBV5-6	.	few	TRBJ2-7	CASSPGEIYEQYF	TGTGCCAGCAGCCCGGGTGAGATCTACGAGCAGTACTTC
TRBV4-1	.	.	TRBJ1-6	CASSQDRSSYNSPLHF	TGCGCCAGCAGCCAAGATCGGAGCTCCTATAATTCACCCCTCCACTTT
TRBV5-3	TRBD1	once	TRBJ2-7	CASSSSDRAWEQYF	TGTGCCAGCAGCTCCTCGGACAGGGCGTGGGAGCAGTACTTC
TRBV4-3	.	.	TRBJ2-3	CASSQEGFTDTQYF	TGCGCCAGCAGCCAAGAGGGGTTCACAGATACGCAGTATTTT
TRBV20-1	.	many	TRBJ2-1	CSAEGGPLNEQFF	TGCAGTGCCGAGGGGGGGCCCCTCAATGAGCAGTTCTTC
TRBV27	.	once	TRBJ1-1	CASSLGPRGTEAFF	TGTGCCAGCAGTTTAGGGCCCCGGGGCACTGAAGCTTTCTTT
TRBV15	TRBD2	.	TRBJ2-2	CATSRGRAGGLTGELFF	TGTGCCACCAGCAGAGGCCGGGCGGGAGGGCTGACCGGGGAGCTGTTTTTT
TRBV5-4	TRBD2	few	TRBJ2-1	CASSPQIAGKDEQFF	TGTGCCAGCAGTCCCCAGATAGCGGGAAAGGATGAGCAGTTCTTC
TRBV11-2	.	few	TRBJ2-5	CASSRGQLQETQYF	TGTGCCAGCAGCCGGGGACAACTCCAAGAGACCCAGTACTTC
TRBV11-3	.	few	TRBJ1-1	CASGHRAGGTEAFF	TGTGCCAGCGGTCACAGGGCGGGGGGGACTGAAGCTTTCTTT
TRBV7-6	TRBD1	few	TRBJ1-1	CASSLESGQTTEAFF	TGTGCCAGCAGCTTAGAGTCGGGACAGACCACTGAAGCTTTCTTT
TRBV6-2/TRBV6-3	TRBD1	few	TRBJ1-1	CASLSKIGQANTEAFF	TGTGCCAGCTTGTCAAAGATTGGACAGGCGAACACTGAAGCTTTCTTT
TRBV13	.	.	TRBJ2-1	CASSLNLGQYNEQFF	TGTGCCAGCAGCCTAAACCTTGGACAGTACAATGAGCAGTTCTTC
TRBV6-6	.	few	TRBJ1-5	CASRSVGQPQHF	TGTGCCAGCAGGTCGGTCGGACAGCCCCAGCATTTT
TRBV9	.	.	TRBJ1-1	CASSVASTPTEAFF	TGTGCCAGCAGCGTAGCTTCGACACCCACTGAAGCTTTCTTT
TRBV10-3	.	few	TRBJ1-1	CAISESEDGTLSTEAFF	TGTGCCATCAGTGAGTCAGAGGATGGAACCCTGTCCACTGAAGCTTTCTTT
TRBV28	TRBD1	many	TRBJ2-5	CASSDQGAFVETQYF	TGTGCCAGCAGTGACCAGGGGGCGTTTGTAGAGACCCAGTACTTC
TRBV5-1	.	few	TRBJ2-1	CASSLAWRGNNEQFF	TGCGCCAGCAGCTTGGCGTGGCGGGGAAACAATGAGCAGTTCTTC
TRBV14	TRBD1	.	TRBJ2-7	CASSLTGVGNEQYF	TGTGCCAGCAGCCTGACAGGGGTAGGGAACGAGCAGTACTTC
TRBV19	.	.	TRBJ2-1	CASSVSEVFEQFF	TGTGCCAGTAGTGTCAGCGAGGTTTTTGAGCAGTTCTTC
TRBV7-8	.	many	TRBJ2-2	CASSSWGGELFF	TGTGCCAGCAGCTCGTGGGGTGGGGAGCTGTTTTTT
TRBV12-3/TRBV12-4	.	many	TRBJ1-1	CASSGLAGAPEAFF	TGTGCCAGCAGTGGTCTAGCAGGGGCACCAGAAGCTTTCTTT
TRBV6-2/TRBV6-3	.	.	TRBJ2-7	CASSLLIELPLYEQYF	TGTGCCAGCAGTCTTCTTATCGAGCTACCCCTCTACGAGCAGTACTTC
TRBV27	.	.	TRBJ1-1	CASSLWAGSGTEAFF	TGTGCCAGCAGTTTATGGGCGGGGAGCGGCACTGAAGCTTTCTTT
TRBV6-2/TRBV6-3	.	.	TRBJ1-4	CASSGFPNEKLFF	TGTGCCAGCAGTGGGTTCCCTAATGAAAAACTGTTTTTT
TRBV2	TRBD2	.	TRBJ2-7	CASSERFGSGDEQYF	TGTGCCAGCAGTGAAAGGTTTGGTAGCGGGGACGAGCAGTACTTC
TRBV12-3/TRBV12-4	.	few	TRBJ1-6	CASSPTGISYNSPLHF	TGTGCCAGCAGTCCTACAGGGATATCCTATAATTCACCCCTCCACTTT
TRBV5-5	.	medium-sized	TRBJ2-7	CASSLGVRSGYEQYF	TGTGCCAGCAGCTTGGGCGTGAGGTCGGGTTACGAGCAGTACTTC
TRBV7-2	.	many	TRBJ2-7	CASSYAYEQYF	TGTGCCAGCAGCTACGCCTACGAGCAGTACTTC
TRBV28	TRBD1	once	TRBJ1-4	CASSLGWGTEVSTNEKLFF	TGTGCCAGCAGTTTGGGGTGGGGGACAGAAGTTTCAACTAATGAAAAACTGTTTTTT
TRBV4-3	.	.	TRBJ2-5	CASKPRAPRPQETQYF	TGCGCCAGCAAGCCCCGGGCACCGCGGCCCCAAGAGACCCAGTACTTC
TRBV20-1	TRBD1	.	TRBJ2-3	CSAREGAGGADTQYF	TGCAGTGCTAGAGAAGGGGCAGGGGGTGCAGATACGCAGTATTTT
TRBV20-1	TRBD2	.	TRBJ2-3	CSARGEGLNTDTQYF	TGCAGTGCTAGGGGCGAGGGACTAAACACAGATACGCAGTATTTT
TRBV7-9	.	medium-sized	TRBJ2-5	CASSLRANRDKYQETQYF	TGTGCCAGCAGCTTACGGGCTAACCGGGACAAGTACCAAGAGACCCAGTACTTC
TRBV28	.	few	TRBJ1-3	CASSLRGSRNTIYF	TGTGCCAGCAGTTTGCGGGGGTCCCGAAACACCATATATTTT